These 4 T cell receptor beta chains originate from one sample sequenced in a study of blood T cell repertoires in COVID-19. Using immunoSEQ multiplex PCR, the repertoire was profiled, and TCRdb retains in-frame clones only, with some absent. Altogether roughly 330,000 clones are present, 70% to 90% being singletons, with the ten largest covering less than 6%. Source material: PBMCs or T cells enriched from blood (not recorded which). These TCRs come from a woman in her twenties or thirties who had recovered from COVID-19.

The chain combines TRBV6-5 with TRBJ1-5; D is perhaps TRBD1 (6 bases). This CDR3 is built from 14 residues. Per the germline V gene, CDR1 is MNHEY and CDR2 is SVGAGI. V shed 7 bases and J shed 3 bases, with 13 bases lying between them. The CDR3 region is CASKTGQNNQPQHF. The CDR3 coding sequence is TGTGCCAGCAAAACGGGACAAAACAATCAGCCCCAGCATTTT.

The V call is TRBV5-1, the J call TRBJ2-2; TRBD1 agrees at 8 bases. The CDR3 runs 14 residues. The V and J ends lost 3 bases and 3 bases, in that order; junction bases with no gene match: 1. Per germline, CDR1 SGHRS and CDR2 YFSETQ. This CDR3 is CASSSDRDTGELFF. The CDR3 nucleotides read TGCGCCAGCAGCTCGGACAGGGACACCGGGGAGCTGTTTTTT.

The J gene is TRBJ1-1, the V gene TRBV6-5; possibly TRBD1 for D (6 bases). The V gene's germline CDR1 is MNHEY and CDR2 SVGAGI. V lost 3 bases to trimming and J lost 5 bases, with 19 bases between them. The CDR3 covers 16 residues. CDR3 coding DNA: TGTGCCAGCAGTTATTTGGGGGCAGGGCGAGAAACTGAAGCTTTCTTT. Its protein product is CASSYLGAGRETEAFF.

The CDR3 loop is CASSSELRTEAFF. The CDR3 DNA follows: TGTGCCAGCAGCTCTGAACTTCGGACTGAAGCTTTCTTT. The rearrangement links TRBV3-1 (or the pseudogene TRBV3-2) to TRBJ1-1; D remains ambiguous. The length of the CDR3 is 13 residues. Per germline, CDR1 LGHDT and CDR2 YNNKEL (reference sequence). V was shortened by 5 bases and J by 5 bases, with 12 bases between the two germline ends.